This T cell receptor (beta chain) was sequenced during a study of blood T cell repertoires in COVID-19. About the research overall: Sources were T cells, B-cell-depleted T cells, or PBMCs; the material itself was cDNA or gDNA.

The repertoire was sequenced with immunoSEQ multiplex PCR; TCRdb's copy has only in-frame clones and lacks some. The sample lists about 160,000 clones, roughly 91% occurring once. Germline CDR1 LNHDA, CDR2 SQIVND (reference sequence). V lost 4 bases, J lost 7 bases, and 0 bases stayed unmatched. CDR3 length equals 11 residues. The TCR was taken from a young man with acute or convalescent COVID-19. This rearrangement joins TRBV19 to TRBJ1-2, with 7 bases matching TRBD1. The sequenced sample was peripheral blood. CDR3 loop: CASSTGGGYTF. Here the CDR3 DNA reads TGTGCCAGTAGTACAGGGGGTGGCTACACCTTC.